This TCR beta chain was sequenced in a study of blood T cell repertoires in COVID-19. Germline V gene lookup returns CDR1 MNHEY and CDR2 SMNVEV (reference sequence). With 5 bases clipped from V and 2 bases from J, the junction kept 11 bases outside the gene matches. The CDR3 spans 16 residues. Some clones are missing from TCRdb's copy, which holds only in-frame ones; the method was immunoSEQ multiplex PCR. Here the sample spans under 150,000 clones, approximately 80% being singletons. Sequenced: peripheral blood. The sequence came from a human donor in a cohort sampled during active COVID-19. The chain links TRBV27 to TRBJ2-5, with 7 nucleotides matching TRBD1. CDR3: CASSPTNDREQETQYF. The CDR3 DNA reads as TGTGCCAGCAGTCCCACCAACGACAGGGAACAAGAGACCCAGTACTTC.